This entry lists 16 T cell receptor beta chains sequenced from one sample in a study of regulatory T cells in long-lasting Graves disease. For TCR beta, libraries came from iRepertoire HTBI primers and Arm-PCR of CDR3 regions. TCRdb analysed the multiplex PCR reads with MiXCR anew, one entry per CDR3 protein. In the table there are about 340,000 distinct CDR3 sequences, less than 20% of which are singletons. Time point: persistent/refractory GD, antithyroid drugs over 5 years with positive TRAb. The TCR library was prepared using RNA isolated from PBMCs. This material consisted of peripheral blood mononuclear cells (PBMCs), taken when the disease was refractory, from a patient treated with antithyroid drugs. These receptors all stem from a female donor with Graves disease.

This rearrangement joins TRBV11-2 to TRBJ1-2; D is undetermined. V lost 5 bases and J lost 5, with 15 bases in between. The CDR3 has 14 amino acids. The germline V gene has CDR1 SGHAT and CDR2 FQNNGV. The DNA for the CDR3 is TGTGCCAGCAGCCGCCTCGGAAACGAGTATGGCTACACCTTC. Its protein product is CASSRLGNEYGYTF.

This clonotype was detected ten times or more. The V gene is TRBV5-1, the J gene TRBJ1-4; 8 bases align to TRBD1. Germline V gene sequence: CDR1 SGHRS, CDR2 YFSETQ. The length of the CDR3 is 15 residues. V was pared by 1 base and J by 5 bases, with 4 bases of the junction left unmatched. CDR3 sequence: CASSLQGQGNEKLFF. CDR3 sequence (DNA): TGCGCCAGCAGCTTGCAAGGACAGGGCAATGAAAAACTGTTTTTT.

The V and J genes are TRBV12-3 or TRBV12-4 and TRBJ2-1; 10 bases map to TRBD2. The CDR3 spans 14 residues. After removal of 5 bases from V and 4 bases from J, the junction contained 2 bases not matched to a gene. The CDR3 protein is CASSSGGAYNEQFF. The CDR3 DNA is TGTGCCAGCAGTAGCGGGGGGGCTTACAATGAGCAGTTCTTC.

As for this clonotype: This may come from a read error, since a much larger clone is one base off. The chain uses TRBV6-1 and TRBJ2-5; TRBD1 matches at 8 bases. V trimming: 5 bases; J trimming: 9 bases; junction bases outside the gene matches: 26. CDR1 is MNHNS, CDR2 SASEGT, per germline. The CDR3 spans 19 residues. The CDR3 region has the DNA TGTGCCAGCAGTTACGCCCGCCATGACAGGGGCGCCCAAGAGAGGTCCCAGTACTTC. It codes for CASSYARHDRGAQERSQYF.

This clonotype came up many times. Written as DNA, the CDR3 is TGCAGTGCTAGAGGGAGAGGACTAGCGGGAGAATCGGGCTCCTACGAGCAGTACTTC. It encodes CSARGRGLAGESGSYEQYF. This chain joins TRBV20-1 and TRBJ2-7, with 13 bases matching TRBD2. J was trimmed by 0 bases and V by 1 base; bases with no gene match: 12. Germline values: CDR1 DFQATT, CDR2 SNEGSKA (reference sequence). The CDR3 is 19 residues long.

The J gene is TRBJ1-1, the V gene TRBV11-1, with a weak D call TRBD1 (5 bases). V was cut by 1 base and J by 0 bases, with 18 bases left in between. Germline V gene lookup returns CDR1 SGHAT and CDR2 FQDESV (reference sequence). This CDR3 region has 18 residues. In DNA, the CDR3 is TGTGCCAGCAGCTTAGGGGGGAAGAGAGGTGGGATGAACACTGAAGCTTTCTTT. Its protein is CASSLGGKRGGMNTEAFF.

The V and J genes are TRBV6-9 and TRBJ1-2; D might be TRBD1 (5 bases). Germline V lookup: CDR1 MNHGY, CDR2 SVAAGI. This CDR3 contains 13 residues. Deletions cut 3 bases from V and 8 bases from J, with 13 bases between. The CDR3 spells CASSYDGGGGYTF. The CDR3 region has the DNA TGTGCCAGCAGTTACGACGGGGGGGGGGGCTACACCTTC.

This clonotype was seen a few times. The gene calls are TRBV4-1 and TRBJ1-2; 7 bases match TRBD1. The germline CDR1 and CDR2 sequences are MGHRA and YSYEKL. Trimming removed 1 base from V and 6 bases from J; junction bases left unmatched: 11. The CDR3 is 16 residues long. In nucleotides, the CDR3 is TGCGCCAGCAGCCAAGTTAACAGGGGCCCAAAGAATGGCTACACCTTC. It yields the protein CASSQVNRGPKNGYTF.

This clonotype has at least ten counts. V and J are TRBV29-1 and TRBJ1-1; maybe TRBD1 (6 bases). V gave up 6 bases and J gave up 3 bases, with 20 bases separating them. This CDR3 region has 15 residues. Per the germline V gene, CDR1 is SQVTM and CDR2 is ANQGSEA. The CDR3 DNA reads TGCAGCGTCCGGACAGATTCGTTTGGGTACACTGAAGCTTTCTTT. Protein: CSVRTDSFGYTEAFF.

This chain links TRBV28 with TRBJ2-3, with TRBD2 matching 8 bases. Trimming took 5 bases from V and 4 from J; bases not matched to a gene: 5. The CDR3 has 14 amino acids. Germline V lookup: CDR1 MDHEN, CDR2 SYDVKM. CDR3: CASSPGGPPDTQYF. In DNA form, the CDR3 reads TGTGCCAGCAGTCCGGGAGGGCCCCCAGATACGCAGTATTTT.

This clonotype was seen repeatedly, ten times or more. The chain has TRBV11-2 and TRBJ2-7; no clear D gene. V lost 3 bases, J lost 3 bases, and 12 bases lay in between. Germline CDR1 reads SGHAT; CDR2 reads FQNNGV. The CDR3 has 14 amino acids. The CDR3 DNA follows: TGTGCCAGCAGCTTGAGGAGCTTTGTCTACGAGCAGTACTTC. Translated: CASSLRSFVYEQYF.

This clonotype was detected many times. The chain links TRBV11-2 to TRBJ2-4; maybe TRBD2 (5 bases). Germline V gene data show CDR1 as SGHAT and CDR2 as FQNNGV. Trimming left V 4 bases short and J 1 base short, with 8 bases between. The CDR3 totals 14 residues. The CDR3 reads CASSSGLAKNIQYF. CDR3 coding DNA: TGTGCCAGCAGCTCTGGACTTGCCAAAAACATTCAGTACTTC.

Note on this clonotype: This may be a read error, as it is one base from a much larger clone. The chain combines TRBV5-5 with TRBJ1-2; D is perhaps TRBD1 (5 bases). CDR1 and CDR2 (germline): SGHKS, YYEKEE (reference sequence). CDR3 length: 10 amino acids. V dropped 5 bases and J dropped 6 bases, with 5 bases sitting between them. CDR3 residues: CASRGDGYTF. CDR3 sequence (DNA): TGTGCCAGCAGGGGGGATGGCTACACCTTC.

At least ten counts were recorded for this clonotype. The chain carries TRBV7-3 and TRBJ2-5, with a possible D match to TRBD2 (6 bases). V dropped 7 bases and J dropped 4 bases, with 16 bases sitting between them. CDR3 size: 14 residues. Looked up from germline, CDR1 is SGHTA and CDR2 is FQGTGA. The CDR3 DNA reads TGTGCCAGCAAGGTCGATCGGGACTCAGAGACCCAGTACTTC. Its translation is CASKVDRDSETQYF. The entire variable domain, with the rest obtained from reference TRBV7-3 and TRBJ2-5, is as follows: GAGVSQTPSNKVTEKGKYVELRCDPISGHTALYWYRQSLGQGPEFLIYFQGTGAADDSGLPNDRFFAVRPEGSVSTLKIQRTERGDSAVYLCASKVDRDSETQYFGPGTRLLVL.

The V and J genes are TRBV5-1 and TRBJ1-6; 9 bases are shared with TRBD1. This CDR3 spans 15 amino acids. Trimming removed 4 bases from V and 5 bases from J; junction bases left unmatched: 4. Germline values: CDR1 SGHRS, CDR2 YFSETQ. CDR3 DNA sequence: TGCGCCAGCAGCAAACAGGGGGCTGATAATTCACCCCTCCACTTT. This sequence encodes CASSKQGADNSPLHF.

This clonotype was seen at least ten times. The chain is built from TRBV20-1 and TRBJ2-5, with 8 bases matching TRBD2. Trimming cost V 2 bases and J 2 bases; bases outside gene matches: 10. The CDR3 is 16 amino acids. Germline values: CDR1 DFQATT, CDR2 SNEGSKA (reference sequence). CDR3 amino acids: CSARYPASGLQETQYF. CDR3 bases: TGCAGTGCTAGATACCCCGCTAGCGGGTTACAAGAGACCCAGTACTTC.